The entry below gives a single T cell receptor (beta chain) sequence along with its context. J gave up 4 bases and V 5 bases, and 1 base lay outside the gene matches. CDR3 length: 15 amino acids. From germline, CDR1 is MNHEY and CDR2 SVGEGT. The sample comes from a study of blood T cell repertoires in COVID-19. Across the whole study: Nucleic acid was either cDNA or gDNA, and it came from T cells, B-cell-depleted T cells, or PBMCs.

Some clones are missing from TCRdb's copy, which holds only in-frame ones; the method was immunoSEQ multiplex PCR. The table records roughly 250,000 clones, 87% of them present only once. The TCR was taken from a woman aged 25 to 39 with acute COVID-19. Sequencing used PBMCs or T cells enriched from blood (not recorded which). The rearrangement uses TRBV6-2 or TRBV6-3 and TRBJ2-1; TRBD2 matches at 14 bases. CDR3: CASSRTSGGYNEQFF. Written as DNA, the CDR3 is TGTGCCAGCAGTCGGACTAGCGGGGGGTACAATGAGCAGTTCTTC.